The 13 T cell receptor beta chains below come from one sample, sequenced in a study of post-analysis software for immune sequencing data. Prepared libraries of TCR beta cDNA carried unique molecular identifiers. TCRdb re-analysed the PCR reads in MiXCR, keeping a single row per CDR3 protein. The sample contains hundreds of thousands of distinct CDR3 sequences, 59% of which appear only once. Regarding the study as a whole: Controls showed lower frequencies than patients for roughly 5 TRBV segments, and TRBV5-6, TRBV5-1 and TRBV20-1 were among these.

Their cognate antigens are unknown. The sequencing sample was made of blood. The receptors shown here come from a girl aged 2 to 10 with multiple sclerosis.

Only a few counts were recorded for this clonotype. Mismatch with germline at one junction end may stem from a read error. The chain is built from TRBV7-7 and TRBJ2-3; 7 nucleotides match TRBD2. The CDR3 spans 16 residues. CDR1 SSHAT and CDR2 FNYEAQ come from the germline V gene (reference sequence). The CDR3 reads CASSLGLKHPTDTQYF. The CDR3 region has the DNA TGTGCTAGCAGCTTGGGACTAAAACACCCCACAGATACGCAGTATTTT.

The chain has TRBV7-3 and TRBJ1-1; possibly TRBD1 for D (5 bases). CDR1 is SGHTA and CDR2 is FQGTGA in the germline V gene. Trimming stripped 2 bases from V and 3 bases from J, with 10 bases between. The CDR3 covers 14 residues. The DNA of the CDR3 is TGTGCCAGCAGCTTAGTGGGGACGGACACTGAAGCTTTCTTT. Protein product: CASSLVGTDTEAFF.

The chain links TRBV29-1 to TRBJ2-1; 10 positions match TRBD1. Germline lookup yields CDR1 SQVTM and CDR2 ANQGSEA. V was pared by 4 bases and J by 0 bases, with 9 bases of the junction left unmatched. The CDR3 length is 17 residues. The CDR3 bases are TGCAGCGTTGTAGGACAGGGGGACCTTACCTCCTACAATGAGCAGTTCTTC. Amino acid sequence: CSVVGQGDLTSYNEQFF.

The chain couples TRBV29-1 to TRBJ2-7; the match to TRBD2 covers 7 bases. Germline CDR1 is SQVTM and CDR2 is ANQGSEA. V lost 0 bases to trimming and J lost 2 bases; unmatched junction nucleotides: 4. The CDR3 is 14 residues long. This chain's CDR3 is CSVEDRGGTYEQYF. In nucleotides, the CDR3 is TGCAGCGTTGAAGATCGGGGAGGGACCTACGAGCAGTACTTC.

The chain joins TRBV5-1 to TRBJ2-6; either TRBD1 or TRBD2 may supply D (6 bases each). This CDR3 region has 17 residues. Trimming removed 4 bases at V and 1 base at J, with 15 bases between. Germline CDR1 is SGHRS and CDR2 is YFSETQ. The CDR3 bases are TGCGCCAGCAGCGCCCGGAGGGGGGAGTCTGGGGCCAACGTCCTGACTTTC. Its translation is CASSARRGESGANVLTF.

This clonotype occurred a few times. The V gene is TRBV29-1, the J gene TRBJ1-2; the D gene is possibly TRBD1 (5 bases). Germline assignment: CDR1 SQVTM and CDR2 ANQGSEA. V lost 3 bases, J lost 4 bases, and 12 bases lay in between. The CDR3 length is 13 residues. In nucleotides, the CDR3 is TGCAGCGTTGATGCCTCAAGGGGCTATGGCTACACCTTC. It specifies CSVDASRGYGYTF.

The chain is built from TRBV29-1 and TRBJ1-2; unclear D gene. Germline CDR1 is SQVTM and CDR2 is ANQGSEA. CDR3 size: 13 residues. The V gene lost 4 bases and the J gene lost 8 bases, with 17 bases spanning the gap. The CDR3, as DNA: TGCAGCGTTGCCCCTCCGAGGGTTGGAGGCTACACCTTC. Protein product: CSVAPPRVGGYTF.

J is TRBJ2-3 and V is TRBV20-1, with 12 bases lining up with TRBD2. J gave up 2 bases and V 6 bases, and 6 bases lay outside the gene matches. CDR1 and CDR2 (germline): DFQATT, SNEGSKA (reference sequence). This CDR3 contains 15 residues. The CDR3 reads CSATGTSGFTDTQYF. Here the CDR3 DNA reads TGCAGTGCAACAGGGACTAGCGGGTTCACAGATACGCAGTATTTT.

The V call is TRBV7-2, the J call TRBJ2-1; D is unclear. Germline CDR1 SGHTA, CDR2 FQGNSA. The CDR3 runs 13 residues. The germline V and J ends were trimmed by 4 bases and 6 bases, with 10 bases remaining between them. The CDR3 nucleotides read TGTGCCAGCAGCTGGAGCGTGCGCAATGAGCAGTTCTTC. It translates to CASSWSVRNEQFF.

The V gene is TRBV28, the J gene TRBJ1-2, with TRBD1 matching over 9 bases. The CDR3 has 15 residues. Germline CDR1 is MDHEN and CDR2 is SYDVKM. After removal of 7 bases from V and 2 bases from J, the junction contained 8 bases not matched to a gene. CDR3 sequence (DNA): TGTGCCAGCAACCCGTCCGGGACAGGGAACTATGGCTACACCTTC. As protein: CASNPSGTGNYGYTF.

This clonotype was found once. The J gene is TRBJ1-5, the V gene TRBV18, with TRBD1 matching 9 bases. The CDR3 spans 15 residues. Germline CDR1 reads KGHSH; CDR2 reads LQKENI. The trim removed 4 bases at V and 6 bases at J, leaving 7 bases unmatched. This CDR3 reads CASSLGTGSVQPQHF. As DNA, the CDR3 is TGTGCCAGCTCACTTGGGACAGGGTCCGTTCAGCCCCAGCATTTT.

The V gene is TRBV20-1, the J gene TRBJ1-4; no reliable D call. Germline V gene lookup returns CDR1 DFQATT and CDR2 SNEGSKA (reference sequence). CDR3 size: 12 residues. With 1 base removed from V and 3 bases from J, the gap between germline ends came to 3 bases. CDR3 nucleotide sequence: TGCAGTGCTAGAGGAGCTAATGAAAAACTGTTTTTT. This encodes CSARGANEKLFF.

J is TRBJ2-7 and V is TRBV7-8, with D tentatively TRBD2 (6 bases). The assigned J gene may be wrong: the sequence end matches TRBJ2-4 better. Germline lookup yields CDR1 SGHVS and CDR2 FQNEAQ. This CDR3 is built from 14 residues. The CDR3 protein is CASTDGEELNIQYF. The CDR3, as DNA: TGTGCCAGCACCGACGGGGAGGAGCTAAACATTCAGTACTTC.